This entry features one TCR beta chain sequence. The sample is drawn from a study of technical replicates of blood from several donors. CDR1 is SGHAT, CDR2 FQNNGV, per germline. Trimming shortened V by 3 bases and J by 2 bases, and 11 bases separated the two germline ends. This CDR3 spans 14 amino acids. Sequencing used immunoSEQ multiplex PCR; TCRdb keeps in-frame clones, though not all of them. Among tens of thousands of clones, 91% were seen once, and the ten largest hold 0.3% to 0.4%. This chain joins TRBV11-2 and TRBJ2-7, with D tentatively TRBD1 (6 bases). This receptor was obtained from a human donor in good health. Some clones in this sample may be carry-over from other donors' samples. Sequencing was carried out using T cells isolated from PBMCs. CDR3 protein: CASSFSRGAYEQYF. In DNA, the CDR3 is TGTGCCAGCAGCTTCTCCAGGGGCGCCTACGAGCAGTACTTC.